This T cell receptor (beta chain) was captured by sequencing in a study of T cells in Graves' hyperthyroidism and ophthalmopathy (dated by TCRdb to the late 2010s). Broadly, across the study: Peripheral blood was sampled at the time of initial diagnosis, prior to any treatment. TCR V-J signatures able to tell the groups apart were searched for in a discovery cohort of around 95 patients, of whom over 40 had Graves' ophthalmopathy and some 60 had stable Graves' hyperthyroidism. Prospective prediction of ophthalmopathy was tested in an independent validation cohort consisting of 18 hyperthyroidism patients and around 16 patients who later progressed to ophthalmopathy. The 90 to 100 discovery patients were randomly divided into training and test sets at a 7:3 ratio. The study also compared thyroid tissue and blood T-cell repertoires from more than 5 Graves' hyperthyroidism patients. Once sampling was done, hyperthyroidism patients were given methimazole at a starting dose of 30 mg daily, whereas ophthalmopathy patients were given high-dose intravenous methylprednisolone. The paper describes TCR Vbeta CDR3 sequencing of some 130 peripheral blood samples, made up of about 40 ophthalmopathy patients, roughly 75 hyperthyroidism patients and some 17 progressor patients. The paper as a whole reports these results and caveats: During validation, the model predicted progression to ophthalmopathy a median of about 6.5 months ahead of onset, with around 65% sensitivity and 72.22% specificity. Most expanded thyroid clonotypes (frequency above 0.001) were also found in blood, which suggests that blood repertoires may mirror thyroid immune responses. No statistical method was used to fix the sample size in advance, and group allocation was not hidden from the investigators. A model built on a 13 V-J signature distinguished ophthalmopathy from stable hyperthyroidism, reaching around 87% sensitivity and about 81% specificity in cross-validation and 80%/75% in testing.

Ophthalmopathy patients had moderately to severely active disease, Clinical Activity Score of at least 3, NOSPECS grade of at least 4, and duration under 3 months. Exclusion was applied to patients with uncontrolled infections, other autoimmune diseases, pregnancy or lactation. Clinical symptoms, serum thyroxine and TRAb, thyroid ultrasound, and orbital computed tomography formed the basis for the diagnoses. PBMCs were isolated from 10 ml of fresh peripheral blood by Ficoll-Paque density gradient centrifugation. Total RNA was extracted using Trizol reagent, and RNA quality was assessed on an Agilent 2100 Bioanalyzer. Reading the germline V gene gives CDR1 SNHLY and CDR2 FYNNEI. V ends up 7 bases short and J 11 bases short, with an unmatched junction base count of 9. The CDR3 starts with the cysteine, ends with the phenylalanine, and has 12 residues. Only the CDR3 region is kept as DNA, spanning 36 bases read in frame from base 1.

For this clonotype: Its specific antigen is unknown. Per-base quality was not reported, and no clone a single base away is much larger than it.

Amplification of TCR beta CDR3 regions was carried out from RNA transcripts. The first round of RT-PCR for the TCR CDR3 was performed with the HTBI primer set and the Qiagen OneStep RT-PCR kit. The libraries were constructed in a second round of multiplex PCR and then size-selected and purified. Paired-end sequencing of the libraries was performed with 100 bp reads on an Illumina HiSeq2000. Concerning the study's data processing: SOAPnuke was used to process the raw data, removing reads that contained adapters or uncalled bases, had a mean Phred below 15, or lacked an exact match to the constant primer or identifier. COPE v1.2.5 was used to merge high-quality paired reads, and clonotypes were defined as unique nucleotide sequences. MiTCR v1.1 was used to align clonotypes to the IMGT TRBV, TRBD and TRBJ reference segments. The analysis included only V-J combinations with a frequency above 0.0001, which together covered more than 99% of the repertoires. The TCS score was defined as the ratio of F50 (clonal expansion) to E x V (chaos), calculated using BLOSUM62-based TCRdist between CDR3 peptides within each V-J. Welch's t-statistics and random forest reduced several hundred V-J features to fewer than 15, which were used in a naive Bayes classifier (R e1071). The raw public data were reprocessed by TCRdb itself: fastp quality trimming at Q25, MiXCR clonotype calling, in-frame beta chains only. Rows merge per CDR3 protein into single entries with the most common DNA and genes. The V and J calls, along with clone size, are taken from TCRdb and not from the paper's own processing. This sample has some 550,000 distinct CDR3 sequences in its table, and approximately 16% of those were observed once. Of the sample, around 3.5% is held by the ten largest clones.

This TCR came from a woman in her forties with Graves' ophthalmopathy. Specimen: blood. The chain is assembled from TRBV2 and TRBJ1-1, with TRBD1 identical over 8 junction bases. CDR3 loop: CASNSGTGWAFF. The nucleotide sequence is TGTGCCAGCAATTCCGGGACAGGTTGGGCTTTCTTT.